Shown below are 21 T cell receptor beta chains from a single sample sequenced in a study of T cell repertoires in cytomegalovirus infection. The antigens these receptors bind are not known. TCRdb re-called the reads through MiXCR, storing one row per CDR3 protein. The data show roughly 120,000 distinct CDR3 sequences, 10% seen once. Sequenced input: PBMCs, sequenced either directly or after in vitro stimulation (not recorded which). The source of these receptors is a human donor in good health (CMV status not recorded). Some clones in this sample may be carry-over from other donors' samples.

This clonotype was counted at least ten times. The chain joins TRBV12-3 or TRBV12-4 to TRBJ2-5; D is ambiguous. V was cut by 3 bases and J by 3 bases, with 11 bases left in between. The CDR3 runs 14 residues. CDR3 bases: TGTGCCAGCAGTTTGGCAGCTGCTAAAGAGACCCAGTACTTC. Protein sequence: CASSLAAAKETQYF.

The chain joins TRBV7-3 to TRBJ1-1; D is perhaps TRBD1 (5 bases). The CDR3 length is 15 residues. Germline CDR1 reads SGHTA; CDR2 reads FQGTGA. V shed 2 bases and J shed 5 bases, with 15 bases lying between them. The CDR3 sequence: CASSLFRTEGTEAFF. The CDR3 DNA follows: TGTGCCAGCAGCTTATTTAGGACGGAGGGGACTGAAGCTTTCTTT.

In its sample, this clonotype was seen many times. The chain recombines TRBV9 with TRBJ2-2, with D possibly being TRBD1 (6 bases). Germline V gene data show CDR1 as SGDLS and CDR2 as YYNGEE. The CDR3 length is 15 residues. V lost 0 bases and J lost 2, with 8 bases in between. CDR3 in amino acids: CASSVGGHNTGELFF. The CDR3 bases are TGTGCCAGCAGCGTAGGGGGACACAACACCGGGGAGCTGTTTTTT.

This clonotype occurred many times. The chain carries TRBV7-6 and TRBJ2-2; 7 bases align to TRBD1. V was clipped by 5 bases and J by 3 bases; unmatched bases: 3. The CDR3 loop spans 14 amino acids. In germline, CDR1 is SGHVS, CDR2 FNYEAQ. DNA for the CDR3: TGTGCCAGCAGCGTGACAGGGCACACCGGGGAGCTGTTTTTT. Residues: CASSVTGHTGELFF.

This clonotype was found a few times. The rearrangement joins TRBV6-2 or TRBV6-3 to TRBJ2-7; 8 bases match TRBD1. The CDR3 totals 14 residues. Germline lookup yields CDR1 MNHEY and CDR2 SVGEGT. J gave up 5 bases and V 6 bases, and 9 bases lay outside the gene matches. The CDR3 DNA reads TGTGCCAGCAGCCAGACAGGACAGGGCCACGAGCAGTACGTC. The encoded protein is CASSQTGQGHEQYV.

In this sample, this clonotype turned up a few times. The chain is built from TRBV4-3 and TRBJ2-1; 13 bases line up with TRBD2. CDR3 size: 17 residues. Germline loops: CDR1 LGHNA, CDR2 YSLEER. The ends lost 3 bases at V and 8 bases at J; junction bases unmatched: 10. CDR3 in DNA: TGCGCCAGCAGCCATGGGACTAGCGGGAACCTAGGTTATGAGCAGTTCTTC. This gives the protein CASSHGTSGNLGYEQFF.

This clonotype was counted only a few times. The V and J genes are TRBV12-3 or TRBV12-4 and TRBJ2-4; the D gene could be TRBD1 or TRBD2 (5 bases each). There are 15 residues in the CDR3. Trimming left V 4 bases short and J 1 base short, with 11 bases between. In DNA, the CDR3 is TGTGCCAGCAGTTCGACGGGACGGGCCAAAAACATTCAGTACTTC. It yields the protein CASSSTGRAKNIQYF.

At least ten counts were recorded for this clonotype. The genes are TRBV6-2 or TRBV6-3 and TRBJ2-7; 7 nucleotides match TRBD1. Germline trimming cut 6 bases from V and 2 bases from J; bases unmatched to any gene: 7. Per germline, CDR1 MNHEY and CDR2 SVGEGT. CDR3 length: 14 amino acids. DNA for the CDR3: TGTGCCAGCAGACGACAGGGTTTGACCTACGAGCAGTACGTC. This sequence encodes CASRRQGLTYEQYV.

This clonotype showed up many times. V usage is TRBV7-2 and J usage is TRBJ2-3; 7 bases align to TRBD2. This CDR3 spans 14 amino acids. V lost 5 bases and J lost 6; bases outside the gene matches: 8. Germline V gene lookup returns CDR1 SGHTA and CDR2 FQGNSA. This CDR3 reads CASSTGLGGDTQYF. DNA of the CDR3: TGTGCCAGCAGCACAGGACTAGGCGGGGATACGCAGTATTTT. The full variable domain, rest sourced from reference TRBV7-2 and TRBJ2-3, is GAGVSQSPSNKVTEKGKDVELRCDPISGHTALYWYRQSLGQGLEFLIYFQGNSAPDKSGLPSDRFSAERTGGSVSTLTIQRTQQEDSAVYLCASSTGLGGDTQYFGPGTRLTVL.

The CDR3 DNA reads as TGTGCCGGTAGACAGGGACGTAACACCGGGGAGCTGTTTTTT. Translation gives CAGRQGRNTGELFF. The rearrangement links TRBV27 to TRBJ2-2; 7 nucleotides agree with TRBD1. CDR1 and CDR2 (germline): MNHEY, SMNVEV (reference sequence). The CDR3 contains 14 residues. Trimming cost V 11 bases and J 2 bases; bases outside gene matches: 8.

This clonotype was seen more than once but under ten times. Here the CDR3 DNA reads TGTGCCAGCAGCTTAGACAGATCCTATAATTCACCCCTCCACTTT. Translating gives CASSLDRSYNSPLHF. This chain uses TRBV7-2 with TRBJ1-6; no clear D. Looked up from germline, CDR1 is SGHTA and CDR2 is FQGNSA. V lost 1 base and J lost 1, with 5 bases in between. The CDR3 contains 15 residues. The complete variable domain, with remaining parts taken from reference TRBV7-2 and TRBJ1-6, reads GAGVSQSPSNKVTEKGKDVELRCDPISGHTALYWYRQSLGQGLEFLIYFQGNSAPDKSGLPSDRFSAERTGGSVSTLTIQRTQQEDSAVYLCASSLDRSYNSPLHFGNGTRLTVT.

The chain links TRBV6-6 to TRBJ2-5, with 7 bases matching TRBD2. With V trimmed by 6 bases and J by 2 bases, 6 bases remained unmatched. This CDR3 contains 14 residues. Per the germline V gene, CDR1 is MNHNY and CDR2 is SVGAGI (reference sequence). Here the CDR3 reads CASRTRREQETQYF. The CDR3 nucleotides are TGTGCCAGCAGGACCCGGCGGGAGCAAGAGACCCAGTACTTC.

At least ten counts were recorded for this clonotype. One end of the junction varies from germline; a read error may be responsible. The J gene is TRBJ1-5, the V gene TRBV28; D ambiguous. Germline V lookup: CDR1 MDHEN, CDR2 SYDVKM. The CDR3 has 14 residues. The CDR3 loop reads CASTVEAVYQPQHF. CDR3 bases: TGTGCTAGCACGGTGGAGGCGGTATATCAGCCCCAGCATTTT. Based on the CDR3 plus reference TRBV28 and TRBJ1-5, the full variable domain is DVKVTQSSRYLVKRTGEKVFLECVQDMDHENMFWYRQDPGLGLRLIYFSYDVKMKEKGDIPEGYSVSREKKERFSLILESASTNQTSMYLCASTVEAVYQPQHFGDGTRLSIL.

The V call is TRBV7-6, the J call TRBJ1-1; D not resolved. Trimming took 4 bases from V and 0 from J, leaving 12 bases between them. Germline lookup yields CDR1 SGHVS and CDR2 FNYEAQ. CDR3 size: 15 residues. This chain's CDR3 is CASSSNRVMNTEAFF. As DNA, the CDR3 is TGTGCCAGCAGCTCCAATAGGGTCATGAACACTGAAGCTTTCTTT.

The rearrangement joins TRBV12-3 or TRBV12-4 to TRBJ1-3; D is undetermined. V lost 3 bases, J lost 2 bases, and 8 bases lay in between. This CDR3 comprises 14 residues. Here the CDR3 reads CASSLGGTGNTIYF. Written as DNA, the CDR3 is TGTGCCAGCAGTTTGGGAGGGACTGGAAACACCATATATTTT.

The rearrangement joins TRBV2 to TRBJ2-1, with no clear D. Trimming took off 4 bases at V and 10 bases at J, with 5 bases between the two ends. Germline CDR1 and CDR2: SNHLY and FYNNEI. The CDR3 loop spans 10 amino acids. For the CDR3, the DNA is TGTGCCAGCAGTGTGACGGAGCAGTTCTTC. Protein product: CASSVTEQFF.

The chain employs TRBV12-3 or TRBV12-4 and TRBJ2-1; 10 bases match TRBD2. The CDR3 runs 15 residues. With V trimmed by 4 bases and J by 9 bases, 9 bases remained unmatched. The chain's CDR3 is CASSSLAGTRVEQFF. The CDR3 coding sequence is TGTGCCAGCAGTTCACTAGCGGGAACTAGGGTTGAGCAGTTCTTC.

The CDR3 sequence: CASGIAGQGADEQYF. For the CDR3, the DNA is TGTGCCAGCGGGATAGCGGGACAGGGGGCTGACGAGCAGTACTTC. The gene calls are TRBV28 and TRBJ2-7; 12 nucleotides match TRBD1. The CDR3 loop spans 15 amino acids. The trim removed 8 bases at V and 5 bases at J, leaving 10 bases unmatched. From germline, CDR1 is MDHEN and CDR2 SYDVKM.

This clonotype came up many times. The chain carries TRBV7-8 and TRBJ1-1, with TRBD1 identical over 10 bases. The J segment lost 6 bases and the V segment lost 5 bases, leaving 12 bases of the junction unmatched. The CDR3 is made up of 16 amino acids. CDR1 is SGHVS and CDR2 is FQNEAQ in the germline V gene. CDR3 protein: CASSHFRDRGGAEAFF. CDR3 DNA sequence: TGTGCCAGCAGCCATTTCCGGGACAGGGGAGGGGCTGAAGCTTTCTTT.

This clonotype was observed a handful of times. V usage is TRBV30 and J usage is TRBJ2-7; 7 bases match TRBD1. The V segment lost 2 bases and the J segment 6 bases; nucleotides outside the gene matches: 7. Germline CDR1 GTSNPN, CDR2 SVGIG (reference sequence). The CDR3 is 13 amino acids. The CDR3 here is CAWSTQQGTEQYF. The CDR3 DNA follows: TGTGCCTGGAGTACCCAACAGGGGACCGAGCAGTACTTC.

This clonotype appeared many times. J is TRBJ2-5 and V is TRBV7-2, with D possibly TRBD2 on 6 matching bases. The V gene's germline CDR1 is SGHTA and CDR2 FQGNSA. The CDR3 is 15 residues long. V was pared by 5 bases and J by 4 bases, with 17 bases between. DNA for the CDR3: TGTGCCAGCAGCCGCGCTGGGGGGAGAGGAGAGACCCAGTACTTC. This translates into CASSRAGGRGETQYF. Complete variable domain (other parts from reference TRBV7-2 and TRBJ2-5): GAGVSQSPSNKVTEKGKDVELRCDPISGHTALYWYRQSLGQGLEFLIYFQGNSAPDKSGLPSDRFSAERTGGSVSTLTIQRTQQEDSAVYLCASSRAGGRGETQYFGPGTRLLVL.